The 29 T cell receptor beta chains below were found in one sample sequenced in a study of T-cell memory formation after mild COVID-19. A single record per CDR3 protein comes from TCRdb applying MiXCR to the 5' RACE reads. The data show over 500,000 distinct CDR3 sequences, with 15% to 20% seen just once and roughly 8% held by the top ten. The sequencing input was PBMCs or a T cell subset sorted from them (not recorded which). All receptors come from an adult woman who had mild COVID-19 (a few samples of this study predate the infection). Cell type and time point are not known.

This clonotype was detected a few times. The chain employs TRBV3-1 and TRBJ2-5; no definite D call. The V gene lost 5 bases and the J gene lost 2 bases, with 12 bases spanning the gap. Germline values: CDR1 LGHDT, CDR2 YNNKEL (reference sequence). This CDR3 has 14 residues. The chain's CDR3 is CASSSLGPQETQYF. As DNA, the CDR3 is TGTGCCAGCAGCTCCCTAGGGCCGCAAGAGACCCAGTACTTC.

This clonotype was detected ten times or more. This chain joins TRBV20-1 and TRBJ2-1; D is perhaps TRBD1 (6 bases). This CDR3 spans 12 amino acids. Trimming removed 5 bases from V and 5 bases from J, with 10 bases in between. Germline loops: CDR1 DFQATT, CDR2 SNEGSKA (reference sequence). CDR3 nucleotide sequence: TGCAGTGCTGCCGACAGGAACAATGAGCAGTTCTTC. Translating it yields CSAADRNNEQFF.

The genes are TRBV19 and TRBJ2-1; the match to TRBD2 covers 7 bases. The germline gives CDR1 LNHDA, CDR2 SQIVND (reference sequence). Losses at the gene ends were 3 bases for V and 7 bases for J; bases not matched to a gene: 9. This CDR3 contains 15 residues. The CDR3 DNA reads TGTGCCAGTAGTATCTATGGGGGAGGGCCTAATGAGCAGTTCTTC. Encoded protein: CASSIYGGGPNEQFF.

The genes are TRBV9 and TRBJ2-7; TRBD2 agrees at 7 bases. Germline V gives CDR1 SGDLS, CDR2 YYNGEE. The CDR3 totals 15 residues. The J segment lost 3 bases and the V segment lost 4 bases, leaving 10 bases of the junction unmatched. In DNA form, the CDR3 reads TGTGCCAGCAGCCCCTTCGTGACTAGCAACTACGAGCAGTACTTC. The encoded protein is CASSPFVTSNYEQYF.

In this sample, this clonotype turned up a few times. The CDR3 DNA sequence: TGCAGCGTTGGACAGGGAACCAATCAGCCCCAGCATTTT. Encoded protein: CSVGQGTNQPQHF. The chain links TRBV29-1 to TRBJ1-5; 7 nucleotides line up with TRBD1. The germline CDR1 and CDR2 sequences are SQVTM and ANQGSEA. J was trimmed by 3 bases and V by 4 bases; bases with no gene match: 3. The CDR3 totals 13 residues.

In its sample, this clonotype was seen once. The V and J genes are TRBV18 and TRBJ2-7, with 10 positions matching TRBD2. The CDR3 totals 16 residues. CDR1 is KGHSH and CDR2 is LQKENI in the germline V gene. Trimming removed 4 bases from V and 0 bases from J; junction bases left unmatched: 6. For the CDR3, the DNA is TGTGCCAGCTCACACGGACTAGCGGTGAACTCCTACGAGCAGTACTTC. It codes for CASSHGLAVNSYEQYF.

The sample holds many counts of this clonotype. The CDR3 protein is CASSQGNLPAEAFF. CDR3 sequence (DNA): TGTGCCAGCAGCCAAGGGAACCTACCGGCTGAAGCTTTCTTT. The chain couples TRBV3-1 to TRBJ1-1; no definite D call. The CDR3 is made up of 14 amino acids. The V end was cut by 1 base, the J end by 6 bases, with 12 bases between. Per the germline V gene, CDR1 is LGHDT and CDR2 is YNNKEL (reference sequence).

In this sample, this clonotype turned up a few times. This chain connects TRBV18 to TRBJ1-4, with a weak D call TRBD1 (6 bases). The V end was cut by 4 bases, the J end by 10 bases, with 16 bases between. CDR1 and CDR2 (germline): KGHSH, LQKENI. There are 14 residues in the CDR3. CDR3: CASSLQGNAGKLFF. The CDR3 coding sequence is TGTGCCAGCTCACTTCAGGGGAATGCAGGAAAACTGTTTTTT.

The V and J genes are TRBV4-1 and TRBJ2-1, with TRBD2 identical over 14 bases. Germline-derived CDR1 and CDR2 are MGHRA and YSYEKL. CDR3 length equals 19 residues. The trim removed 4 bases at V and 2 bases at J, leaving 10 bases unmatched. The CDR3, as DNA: TGCGCCAGCAGCCCTCGGGGACTAGCGGGAGAACGAACCTACAATGAGCAGTTCTTC. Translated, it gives CASSPRGLAGERTYNEQFF.

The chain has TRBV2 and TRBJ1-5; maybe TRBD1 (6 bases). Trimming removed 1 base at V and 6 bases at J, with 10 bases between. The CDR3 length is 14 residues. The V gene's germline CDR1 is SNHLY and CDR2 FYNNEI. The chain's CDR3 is CASSEEQGGQPQHF. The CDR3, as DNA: TGTGCCAGCAGTGAAGAACAGGGCGGTCAGCCCCAGCATTTT.

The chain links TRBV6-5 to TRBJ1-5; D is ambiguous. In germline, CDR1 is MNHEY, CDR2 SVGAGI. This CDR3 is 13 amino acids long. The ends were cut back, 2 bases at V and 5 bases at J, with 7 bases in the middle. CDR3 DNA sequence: TGTGCCAGCAGTTACATCCCCCATCAGCCCCAGCATTTT. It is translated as CASSYIPHQPQHF.

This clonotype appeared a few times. The CDR3 nucleotides read TGTGCCAGCAGCTTGGACGGAGTCTCAGGTTACATTGGTGAGCAGTTCTTC. Protein: CASSLDGVSGYIGEQFF. The rearrangement joins TRBV5-4 to TRBJ2-1, with D hard to call. Looked up from germline, CDR1 is SGHNT and CDR2 is YYREEE (reference sequence). This CDR3 is 17 amino acids long. V shed 0 bases and J shed 9 bases, with 22 bases lying between them.

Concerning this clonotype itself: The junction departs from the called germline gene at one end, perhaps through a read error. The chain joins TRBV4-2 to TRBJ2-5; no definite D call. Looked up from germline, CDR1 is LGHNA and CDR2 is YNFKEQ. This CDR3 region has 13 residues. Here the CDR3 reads CASSQDWRENQYF. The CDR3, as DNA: TGTGCCAGCAGCCAAGATTGGCGAGAGAACCAGTACTTC.

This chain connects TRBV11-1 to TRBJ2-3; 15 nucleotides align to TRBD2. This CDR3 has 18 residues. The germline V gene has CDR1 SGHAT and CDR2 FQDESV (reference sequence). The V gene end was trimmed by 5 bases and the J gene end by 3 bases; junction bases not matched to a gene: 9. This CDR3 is CASSPGLAGGNPTDTQYF. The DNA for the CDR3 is TGTGCCAGCAGCCCGGGACTAGCGGGGGGAAATCCTACAGATACGCAGTATTTT.

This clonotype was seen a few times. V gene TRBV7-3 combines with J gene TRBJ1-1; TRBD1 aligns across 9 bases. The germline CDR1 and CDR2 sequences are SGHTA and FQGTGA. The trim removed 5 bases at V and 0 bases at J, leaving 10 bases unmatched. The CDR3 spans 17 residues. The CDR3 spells CASSPKGNRGLNTEAFF. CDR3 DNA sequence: TGTGCCAGCAGCCCGAAAGGAAACAGGGGGCTGAACACTGAAGCTTTCTTT.

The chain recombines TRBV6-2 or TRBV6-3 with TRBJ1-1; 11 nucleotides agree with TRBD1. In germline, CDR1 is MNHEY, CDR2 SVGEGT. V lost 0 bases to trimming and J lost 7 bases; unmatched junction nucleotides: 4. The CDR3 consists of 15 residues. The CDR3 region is CASSYSRDRGSEAFF. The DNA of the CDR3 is TGTGCCAGCAGTTACTCGAGGGACAGGGGGAGTGAAGCTTTCTTT.

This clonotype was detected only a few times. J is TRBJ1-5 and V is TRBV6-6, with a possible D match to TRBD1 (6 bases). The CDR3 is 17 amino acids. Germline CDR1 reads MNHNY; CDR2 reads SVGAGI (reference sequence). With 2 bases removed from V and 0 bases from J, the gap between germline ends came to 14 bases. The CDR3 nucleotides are TGTGCCAGCAGTTACCAAGGGGAGGGGGGTAGCAATCAGCCCCAGCATTTT. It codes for CASSYQGEGGSNQPQHF.

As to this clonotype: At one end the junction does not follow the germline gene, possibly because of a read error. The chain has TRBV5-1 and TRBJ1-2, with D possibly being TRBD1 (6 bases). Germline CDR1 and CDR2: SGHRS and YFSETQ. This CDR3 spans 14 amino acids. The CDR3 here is CASSLDSPSYGYTF. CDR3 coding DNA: TGCGCCAGCAGTTTGGACAGCCCTTCCTATGGCTACACCTTC.

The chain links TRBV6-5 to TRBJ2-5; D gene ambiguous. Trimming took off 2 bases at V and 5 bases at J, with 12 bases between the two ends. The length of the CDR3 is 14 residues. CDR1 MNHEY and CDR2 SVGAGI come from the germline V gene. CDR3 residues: CASSYGRRWETQYF. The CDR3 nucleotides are TGTGCCAGCAGTTACGGCCGGAGATGGGAGACCCAGTACTTC.

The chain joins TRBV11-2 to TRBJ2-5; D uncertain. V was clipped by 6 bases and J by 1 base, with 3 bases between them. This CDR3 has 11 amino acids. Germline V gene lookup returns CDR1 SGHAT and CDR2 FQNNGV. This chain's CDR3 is CASRSQETQYF. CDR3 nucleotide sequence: TGTGCCAGCAGAAGCCAAGAGACCCAGTACTTC.

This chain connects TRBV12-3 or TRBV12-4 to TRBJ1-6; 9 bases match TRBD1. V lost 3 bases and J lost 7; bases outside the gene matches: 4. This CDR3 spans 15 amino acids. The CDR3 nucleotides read TGTGCCAGCAGTTTCCGACAGGGGGGAAATTCACCCCTCCACTTT. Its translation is CASSFRQGGNSPLHF.

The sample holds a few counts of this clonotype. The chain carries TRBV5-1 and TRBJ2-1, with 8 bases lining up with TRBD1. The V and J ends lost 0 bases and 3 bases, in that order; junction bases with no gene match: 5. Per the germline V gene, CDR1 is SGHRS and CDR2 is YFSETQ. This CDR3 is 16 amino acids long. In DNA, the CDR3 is TGCGCCAGCAGCTTGGTCGGGACAGGTGTCTACAATGAGCAGTTCTTC. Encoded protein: CASSLVGTGVYNEQFF.

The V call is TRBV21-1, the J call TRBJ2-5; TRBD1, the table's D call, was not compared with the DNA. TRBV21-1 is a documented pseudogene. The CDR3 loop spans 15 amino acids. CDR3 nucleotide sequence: TGTGCCAGCATCCCGATGGGACAGCCCCAAGAGACCCAGTACTTC. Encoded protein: CASIPMGQPQETQYF.

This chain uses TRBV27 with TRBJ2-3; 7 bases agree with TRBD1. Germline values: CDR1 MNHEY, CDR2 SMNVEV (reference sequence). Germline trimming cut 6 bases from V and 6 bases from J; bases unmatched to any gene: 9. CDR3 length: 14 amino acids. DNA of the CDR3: TGTGCCAGCAGGAACAGGGGTACGAAGGATACGCAGTATTTT. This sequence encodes CASRNRGTKDTQYF.

CDR3 loop: CSVEGINTDTQYF. In DNA, the CDR3 is TGCAGCGTTGAGGGGATCAACACAGATACGCAGTATTTT. This chain joins TRBV29-1 and TRBJ2-3; D is undetermined. V shed 3 bases and J shed 2 bases, with 9 bases lying between them. The CDR3 contains 13 residues. Germline assignment: CDR1 SQVTM and CDR2 ANQGSEA.

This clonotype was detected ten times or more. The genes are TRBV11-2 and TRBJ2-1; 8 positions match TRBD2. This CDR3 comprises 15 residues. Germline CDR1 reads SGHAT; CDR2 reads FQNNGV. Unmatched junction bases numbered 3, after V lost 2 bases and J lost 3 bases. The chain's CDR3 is CASSLQRESYNEQFF. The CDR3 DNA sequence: TGTGCCAGCAGCTTACAGCGGGAGAGCTACAATGAGCAGTTCTTC.

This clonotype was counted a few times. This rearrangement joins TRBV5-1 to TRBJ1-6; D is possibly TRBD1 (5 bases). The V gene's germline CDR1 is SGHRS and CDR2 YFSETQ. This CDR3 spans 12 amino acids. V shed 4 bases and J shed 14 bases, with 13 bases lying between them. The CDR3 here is CASSLGDQTLHF. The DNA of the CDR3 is TGCGCCAGCAGCCTGGGGGACCAAACCCTCCACTTT.

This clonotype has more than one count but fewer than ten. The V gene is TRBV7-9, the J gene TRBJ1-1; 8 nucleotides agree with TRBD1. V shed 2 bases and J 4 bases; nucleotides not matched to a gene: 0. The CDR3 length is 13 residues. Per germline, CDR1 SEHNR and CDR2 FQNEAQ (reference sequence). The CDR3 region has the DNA TGTGCCAGCAGCTTACAGGGGGCCACTGAAGCTTTCTTT. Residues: CASSLQGATEAFF. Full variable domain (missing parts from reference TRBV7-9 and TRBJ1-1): DTGVSQNPRHKITKRGQNVTFRCDPISEHNRLYWYRQTLGQGPEFLTYFQNEAQLEKSRLLSDRFSAERPKGSFSTLEIQRTEQGDSAMYLCASSLQGATEAFFGQGTRLTVV.

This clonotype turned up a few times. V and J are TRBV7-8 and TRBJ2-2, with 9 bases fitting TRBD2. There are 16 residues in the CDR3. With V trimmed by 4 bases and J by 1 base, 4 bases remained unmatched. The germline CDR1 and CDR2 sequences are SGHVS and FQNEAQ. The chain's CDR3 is CASSWEAGGNTGELFF. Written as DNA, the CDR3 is TGTGCCAGCAGCTGGGAAGCGGGAGGGAACACCGGGGAGCTGTTTTTT.